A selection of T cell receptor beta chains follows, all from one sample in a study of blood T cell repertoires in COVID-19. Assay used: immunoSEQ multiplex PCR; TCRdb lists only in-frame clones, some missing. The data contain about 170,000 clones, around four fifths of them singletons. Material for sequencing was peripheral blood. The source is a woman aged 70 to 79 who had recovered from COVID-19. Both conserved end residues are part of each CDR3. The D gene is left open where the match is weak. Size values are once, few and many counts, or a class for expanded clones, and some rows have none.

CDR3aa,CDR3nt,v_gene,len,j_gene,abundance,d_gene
CASSPGTGSYNSPLHF,TGCGCCAGCAGCCCCGGGACAGGATCCTATAATTCACCCCTCCACTTT,TRBV5-1,16,TRBJ1-6,-,TRBD1
CASSRRGTGDRYTF,TGTGCCAGTAGTAGGCGGGGGACCGGGGACCGCTACACCTTC,TRBV19,14,TRBJ1-2,-,-
CASSSGLAGRRVDTQYF,TGTGCCAGTAGTTCGGGACTAGCGGGGCGGCGCGTGGATACGCAGTATTTT,TRBV19,17,TRBJ2-3,-,TRBD2
CASSPEVPLAAYNEQFF,TGCGCCAGCAGCCCCGAGGTTCCACTAGCGGCATACAATGAGCAGTTCTTC,TRBV4-1,17,TRBJ2-1,-,TRBD2
CASSTSDREAFF,TGTGCCAGCAGTACCAGTGACAGAGAAGCTTTCTTT,TRBV6-5,12,TRBJ1-1,-,-
CASSLEGQLSNQPQHF,TGTGCCAGCAGCTTAGAGGGACAGCTTAGCAATCAGCCCCAGCATTTT,TRBV7-8,16,TRBJ1-5,few,TRBD1
CASRLGLATGAFF,TGTGCCAGCAGACTAGGGTTGGCGACGGGAGCTTTCTTT,TRBV28,13,TRBJ1-1,-,-
CASNRAGPSEQFF,TGTGCCAGCAACCGGGCAGGGCCTAGTGAGCAGTTCTTC,TRBV6-5,13,TRBJ2-1,-,-
CASSLEGGDTEAFF,TGTGCCAGCAGCCTTGAAGGAGGGGACACTGAAGCTTTCTTT,TRBV6-4,14,TRBJ1-1,-,-
CASSYRTSAQETQYF,TGTGCCAGCAGTTACCGGACTAGCGCACAAGAGACCCAGTACTTC,TRBV6-2/TRBV6-3,15,TRBJ2-5,-,TRBD2
CASSEQGNYGYTF,TGTGCCAGCAGTGAACAGGGGAACTATGGCTACACCTTC,TRBV6-1,13,TRBJ1-2,-,-
CSASSGNTIYF,TGCAGTGCTAGTTCGGGAAACACCATATATTTT,TRBV20-1,11,TRBJ1-3,-,-
CSATGDTEAFF,TGCAGTGCGACCGGGGACACTGAAGCTTTCTTT,TRBV20-1,11,TRBJ1-1,-,-
CASSIDRSDEKLFF,TGTGCCAGTAGTATAGATCGGTCGGATGAAAAACTGTTTTTT,TRBV19,14,TRBJ1-4,-,-
CASSQLSGGHNEQFF,TGTGCCAGCAGCCAACTATCGGGGGGCCACAATGAGCAGTTCTTC,TRBV6-6,15,TRBJ2-1,-,-
CASRAGGTEAFF,TGTGCCAGCAGAGCGGGGGGGACTGAAGCTTTCTTT,TRBV27,12,TRBJ1-1,-,-
CASSLIGGSSSYNSPLHF,TGTGCCAGCAGCCTAATAGGGGGTTCCAGCTCCTATAATTCACCCCTCCACTTT,TRBV5-5,18,TRBJ1-6,-,-
CASSLGGAGRAETQYF,TGTGCCAGCAGCTTAGGAGGAGCCGGGAGGGCCGAGACCCAGTACTTC,TRBV11-3,16,TRBJ2-5,-,TRBD2
CASSHHPPGSGADTQYF,TGCGCCAGCAGCCATCACCCCCCGGGTAGCGGGGCAGATACGCAGTATTTT,TRBV4-1,17,TRBJ2-3,few,TRBD2
CASRPIAKETQYF,TGTGCCAGCAGACCTATAGCGAAAGAGACCCAGTACTTC,TRBV6-1,13,TRBJ2-5,-,-
CASAGTGDQPQHF,TGTGCTAGTGCTGGGACAGGCGATCAGCCCCAGCATTTT,TRBV12-5,13,TRBJ1-5,-,TRBD1
CASSEVMAAFF,TGTGCCAGCAGTGAAGTGATGGCAGCTTTCTTT,TRBV2,11,TRBJ1-1,-,-
CASSETLTGGLNEKLFF,TGCGCCAGCAGCGAGACGTTAACAGGGGGCCTGAATGAAAAACTGTTTTTT,TRBV5-1,17,TRBJ1-4,-,TRBD1
CASSYTMTGSSYEQYF,TGTGCCAGCAGTTACACTATGACAGGGAGCTCCTACGAGCAGTACTTC,TRBV6-5,16,TRBJ2-7,-,TRBD1
CASGTFRGTYSGANVLTF,TGTGCCAGCGGAACCTTCAGGGGCACCTACTCTGGGGCCAACGTCCTGACTTTC,TRBV27,18,TRBJ2-6,-,-
CASSFPGGAAGRGYTF,TGTGCCAGCAGTTTCCCCGGGGGGGCCGCGGGTCGAGGCTACACCTTC,TRBV28,16,TRBJ1-2,-,-
CASSEPTGVRTGELFF,TGTGCCAGCAGTGAACCGACAGGGGTGAGAACCGGGGAGCTGTTTTTT,TRBV2,16,TRBJ2-2,-,TRBD1
CASAGKQYF,TGTGCCAGCGCAGGGAAGCAGTACTTC,TRBV27,9,TRBJ2-7,few,-
CASSPGTGGRLDGYTF,TGTGCCAGCTCACCGGGGACAGGGGGCCGGCTGGATGGCTACACCTTC,TRBV18,16,TRBJ1-2,-,TRBD1
CASSQSVGQGKGPQHF,TGTGCCAGCAGCCAATCTGTAGGTCAGGGGAAGGGGCCCCAGCATTTT,TRBV3-1/TRBV3-2,16,TRBJ1-5,-,-
CASSGMGQAKLGGYGYTF,TGCGCCAGCAGCGGGATGGGGCAGGCTAAATTGGGCGGCTATGGCTACACCTTC,TRBV5-1,18,TRBJ1-2,-,-
CASSPGDRGAEAFF,TGCGCCAGCAGCCCAGGAGACAGGGGGGCCGAAGCTTTCTTT,TRBV5-1,14,TRBJ1-1,-,TRBD1
CASSLGGLAGDIQYF,TGTGCCAGCAGCTTGGGGGGACTAGCGGGAGACATTCAGTACTTC,TRBV7-9,15,TRBJ2-4,-,TRBD2
CASSPGTGGSSPLHF,TGTGCCAGCAGCCCCGGGACAGGGGGCAGCTCACCCCTCCACTTT,TRBV5-4,15,TRBJ1-6,once,TRBD1
CASSGGRAGAYEQYF,TGTGCCAGTAGTGGCGGGAGGGCCGGGGCCTACGAGCAGTACTTC,TRBV19,15,TRBJ2-7,-,TRBD2
CATSDGGTNQPQHF,TGTGCCACCAGTGATGGGGGGACCAATCAGCCCCAGCATTTT,TRBV24-1,14,TRBJ1-5,-,-
CASSAQRVAGLDTQYF,TGTGCCAGCAGCGCTCAGAGGGTAGCGGGGTTAGATACGCAGTATTTT,TRBV9,16,TRBJ2-3,-,TRBD2
CASTPLGGGRNEKLFF,TGCGCCAGCACCCCCCTGGGGGGAGGACGGAATGAAAAACTGTTTTTT,TRBV5-1,16,TRBJ1-4,once,-
CASRVSRQNTGELFF,TGTGCCAGCAGGGTTTCGCGGCAGAACACCGGGGAGCTGTTTTTT,TRBV6-5,15,TRBJ2-2,-,-
CASSLAGQGNSPLHF,TGTGCCAGCAGCTTAGCCGGACAGGGGAATTCACCCCTCCACTTT,TRBV7-8,15,TRBJ1-6,-,TRBD1
CASRYSGNTIYF,TGTGCCAGCCGCTACTCTGGAAACACCATATATTTT,TRBV19,12,TRBJ1-3,-,-
CASSRLQGGDAFF,TGTGCCAGCAGCCGACTACAGGGAGGGGACGCTTTCTTT,TRBV14,13,TRBJ1-1,-,-
CASSRNGISYNEQFF,TGTGCCAGCAGCCGAAACGGGATCTCCTACAATGAGCAGTTCTTC,TRBV5-4,15,TRBJ2-1,-,-
CAWRKRGGYNEQFF,TGTGCCTGGAGGAAGCGGGGGGGTTACAATGAGCAGTTCTTC,TRBV30,14,TRBJ2-1,-,TRBD2
CASSPFGQGVAFF,TGTGCCAGCAGCCCCTTCGGGCAGGGGGTAGCTTTCTTT,TRBV7-9,13,TRBJ1-1,-,TRBD1
CASSPRTGMGTEAFF,TGTGCCAGCAGCCCACGGACGGGGATGGGGACTGAAGCTTTCTTT,TRBV7-9,15,TRBJ1-1,medium-sized,-